These 6 T cell receptor beta chains were all obtained from the same sample, sequenced in a study of blood T cell repertoires in COVID-19. Assay: immunoSEQ multiplex PCR; the TCRdb copy retains only in-frame clones and omits some. Of 85,000 to 90,000 clones in the sample, roughly nine tenths were seen once. The source material was peripheral blood. These receptor sequences come from a woman of 80 years or more with active COVID-19.

The J gene is TRBJ2-7, the V gene TRBV13; D not certain. CDR1 is PRHDT and CDR2 is FYEKMQ in the germline V gene (reference sequence). The ends were cut back, 2 bases at V and 0 bases at J, with 11 bases in the middle. The CDR3 sequence is 15 residues long. CDR3 DNA: TGTGCCAGCAGCTTATCCCCAGGCCTCTCCTACGAGCAGTACTTC. Protein sequence: CASSLSPGLSYEQYF.

This clone was picked up one time. The CDR3 DNA sequence: TGTGCCAGTAGCCTCACCGGGACAGGGAATCAGCCCCAGCATTTT. Protein: CASSLTGTGNQPQHF. The chain has TRBV19 and TRBJ1-5, with TRBD1 matching over 9 bases. There are 15 residues in the CDR3. Germline V gene data show CDR1 as LNHDA and CDR2 as SQIVND (reference sequence). The V gene end was trimmed by 6 bases and the J gene end by 4 bases; junction bases not matched to a gene: 7.

The rearrangement links TRBV3-1 (or the pseudogene TRBV3-2) to TRBJ2-1, with 9 nucleotides matching TRBD1. V dropped 0 bases and J dropped 4; count of bases not matched to a gene: 4. Germline assignment: CDR1 LGHDT and CDR2 YNNKEL (reference sequence). The CDR3 has 16 residues. For the CDR3, the DNA is TGTGCCAGCAGCCAAGATTGGGACAGGGATTACAATGAGCAGTTCTTC. Its translation: CASSQDWDRDYNEQFF.

The gene calls are TRBV5-6 and TRBJ1-6; 7 nucleotides line up with TRBD1. This CDR3 contains 16 residues. Germline CDR1 reads SGHDT; CDR2 reads YYEEEE. Trimming took 4 bases from V and 8 from J; bases not matched to a gene: 12. The CDR3 sequence: CASSPLTGESYSPLHF. The CDR3 bases are TGTGCCAGCAGCCCACTCACAGGGGAAAGTTATTCACCCCTCCACTTT. The variable domain in full, with the rest retrieved from reference TRBV5-6 and TRBJ1-6, is DAGVTQSPTHLIKTRGQQVTLRCSPKSGHDTVSWYQQALGQGPQFIFQYYEEEERQRGNFPDRFSGHQFPNYSSELNVNALLLGDSALYLCASSPLTGESYSPLHFGNGTRLTVT.

The chain couples TRBV7-3 to TRBJ1-1, with D maybe TRBD1 (6 bases). This CDR3 region has 13 residues. Trimming took off 5 bases at V and 1 base at J, with 8 bases between the two ends. Germline CDR1 and CDR2: SGHTA and FQGTGA. The chain's CDR3 is CASSTGQNTEAFF. CDR3 nucleotide sequence: TGTGCCAGCAGCACGGGACAGAACACTGAAGCTTTCTTT.

V is TRBV18 and J is TRBJ2-3, with D maybe TRBD2 (6 bases). There are 19 residues in the CDR3. Germline CDR1 and CDR2: KGHSH and LQKENI. Trimming removed 0 bases at V and 2 bases at J, with 21 bases between. This CDR3 is CASSPPLGIEGGSTDTQYF. For the CDR3, the DNA is TGTGCCAGCTCACCACCGCTGGGGATCGAGGGAGGTTCCACAGATACGCAGTATTTT.